This is a list of T cell receptor beta chains from one sample in a study of T cell changes during pregnancy in multiple sclerosis. Assay used: immunoSEQ multiplex PCR; TCRdb lists only in-frame clones, some missing. The table shows 50,000 or so clones, with more than 85% occurring only once. The material was peripheral blood, obtained after pregnancy. These receptors were obtained from a female donor in good health, enrolled as a control in a pregnancy study. Both conserved end residues are part of each CDR3. Each record gives: clone size, D gene, V gene, J gene, CDR3 DNA, CDR3 protein. D genes are given only for firm matches. A clone size is listed for some rows: how often the clone was seen (once, few, many), or a class if it is expanded.

few	NA	TRBV30	TRBJ1-1	TGTGCCTGGAGATCCTGGACAGCCTTGGGGCCTGAAGCTTTCTTT	CAWRSWTALGPEAFF
NA	TRBD1	TRBV28	TRBJ2-7	TGTGCCAGCAGGGGTAGCGGGACAGGGGCGTACGAGCAGTACTTC	CASRGSGTGAYEQYF
NA	NA	TRBV6-6	TRBJ1-3	TGTGCCAGCAGTAGGGAGGCTGGAAACACCATATATTTT	CASSREAGNTIYF
NA	NA	TRBV19	TRBJ1-1	TGTGCCAGTAATCAAGAACGGGGTAGAAACACTGAAGCTTTCTTT	CASNQERGRNTEAFF
NA	TRBD2	TRBV5-1	TRBJ2-7	TGCGCCAGCAGCCGGCCCGGGACTAAGGCCTACGAGCAGTACTTC	CASSRPGTKAYEQYF
once	NA	TRBV19	TRBJ2-7	TGTGCCAGTAGTCTCCAGGCCGCCTACGAGCAGTACTTC	CASSLQAAYEQYF
NA	NA	TRBV18	TRBJ2-1	TGTGCCAGCTCACCAACGTACGGTAGCTCCTACAATGAGCAGTTCTTC	CASSPTYGSSYNEQFF
NA	NA	TRBV7-9	TRBJ2-2	TGTGCCAGCAGCTGGTGGACTTTGAACACCGGGGAGCTGTTTTTT	CASSWWTLNTGELFF
NA	NA	TRBV9	TRBJ1-1	TGTGCCAGCAGCGTAGGGTACACAGGGAACACTGAAGCTTTCTTT	CASSVGYTGNTEAFF
NA	TRBD2	TRBV25-1	TRBJ2-3	TGTGCCAGCAGTGATAGCGGGGAGTTCACAGATACGCAGTATTTT	CASSDSGEFTDTQYF
NA	TRBD1	TRBV4-1	TRBJ2-1	TGCGCCAGCAGCCACAGACAGGGGGAGGGTAATGAGCAGTTCTTC	CASSHRQGEGNEQFF
NA	NA	TRBV5-1	TRBJ2-7	TGCGCCAGCAGCCCCCGACAGGTGTCCTACGAGCAGTACTTC	CASSPRQVSYEQYF
few	TRBD1	TRBV2	TRBJ1-1	TGTGCCAGCAGCTGGACAGGTGAAGCTTTCTTT	CASSWTGEAFF
NA	NA	TRBV4-1	TRBJ2-3	TGCGCCAGCAGAAGGTCAGGTTTGCAGGAAGGGGGCACAGATACGCAGTATTTT	CASRRSGLQEGGTDTQYF
NA	TRBD2	TRBV6-5	TRBJ2-1	TGTGCCAGCAGCCCGATCAGCGGGGCCTACAATGAGCAGTTCTTC	CASSPISGAYNEQFF
NA	NA	TRBV6-6	TRBJ1-1	TGTGCCAGCCAAGAAATGGGGGGTTTGGGCCTTGAAGCTTTCTTT	CASQEMGGLGLEAFF
NA	TRBD1	TRBV4-2	TRBJ1-3	TGTGCCAGCAGCCAAGGGACAGGGAAATTCTCTGGAAACACCATATATTTT	CASSQGTGKFSGNTIYF
NA	NA	TRBV5-1	TRBJ2-4	TGCGCCAGCAGCCCCAGTTCGGCCAAAAACATTCAGTACTTC	CASSPSSAKNIQYF
few	NA	TRBV28	TRBJ1-1	TGTGCCAGCAGTCTAGTGAACACTGAAGCTTTCTTT	CASSLVNTEAFF
NA	NA	TRBV6-1	TRBJ2-3	TGTGCCAGCATGGGACGGGAGTTCACAGATACGCAGTATTTT	CASMGREFTDTQYF
NA	TRBD1	TRBV7-6	TRBJ2-5	TGTGCCAGCAGCTCCCAACCCACAGGGGGTCAAGAGACCCAGTACTTC	CASSSQPTGGQETQYF
NA	TRBD2	TRBV6-5	TRBJ2-3	TGTGCCAGCAGTTACTCCCCGGGACTAGGGGCGTATTTT	CASSYSPGLGAYF
NA	NA	TRBV15	TRBJ1-5	TGTGCCACCAGCAGAGACAGGGGAAGCAATCAGCCCCAGCATTTT	CATSRDRGSNQPQHF
once	NA	TRBV18	TRBJ2-1	TGTGCCAGCTCACCACGTGAGAGGGATGAGCAGTTCTTC	CASSPRERDEQFF
NA	TRBD1	TRBV6-4	TRBJ2-5	TGTGCCAGCAGTCAAGGGGGCCACGACGCGGGTGAGACCCAGTACTTC	CASSQGGHDAGETQYF
NA	NA	TRBV13	TRBJ2-7	TGTGCCAGCAGCTTAGGGGACAGCAATTACGAGCAGTACTTC	CASSLGDSNYEQYF
NA	TRBD1	TRBV4-1	TRBJ2-7	TGCGCCAGCAGCCAAGTGGTGACAGGGACCTACGAGCAGTACTTC	CASSQVVTGTYEQYF
NA	NA	TRBV11-3	TRBJ1-6	TGTGCCAGCAGCCAGGGAGGGACGAATTCACCCCTCCACTTT	CASSQGGTNSPLHF
NA	TRBD1	TRBV5-8	TRBJ1-1	TGTGCCAGCAGCCGGACAGGGGTGGGGATGAACACTGAAGCTTTCTTT	CASSRTGVGMNTEAFF
NA	NA	TRBV7-2	TRBJ1-2	TGTGCCAGCAGCTCCACCCCCTCCTCGGCCCAGGGCACCTTC	CASSSTPSSAQGTF
NA	NA	TRBV6-5	TRBJ1-2	TGTGCCAGCAGTTACTCGGGGGGGGCTGCCAGGGGCTACACCTTC	CASSYSGGAARGYTF
NA	NA	TRBV5-4	TRBJ1-1	TGTGCCAGCAGCCCCGGGGGGTCGCTGAACACTGAAGCTTTCTTT	CASSPGGSLNTEAFF
NA	TRBD1	TRBV6-1	TRBJ2-1	TGTGCCAGCAGGGGCGGACAGGGGTATGGGGAGCAGTTCTTC	CASRGGQGYGEQFF
NA	TRBD1	TRBV2	TRBJ1-1	TGTGCCAGCAGTGAAGTACGGGACAGGGTTGTGAACACTGAAGCTTTCTTT	CASSEVRDRVVNTEAFF
NA	NA	TRBV27	TRBJ1-1	TGTGCCAGCAGCCGCGGGGGGGCGATGAATACTGAAGCTTTCTTT	CASSRGGAMNTEAFF
NA	NA	TRBV6-1	TRBJ2-3	TGTGCCAGCAGGGTTGGACATAGCACAGATACGCAGTATTTT	CASRVGHSTDTQYF
NA	NA	TRBV4-1	TRBJ1-2	TGCGCCAGCAGCCAAACTATTAAGAACGATAGGGGCGACTACACCTTC	CASSQTIKNDRGDYTF
few	NA	TRBV7-9	TRBJ1-5	TGTGCCAGCAGCTCGGCGGCCGAGCGAAGGCCCCAGCATTTT	CASSSAAERRPQHF
NA	NA	TRBV11-2	TRBJ2-3	TGTGCCAGCAGCTTGAAGCCTTCTTCTAGCACAGATACGCAGTATTTT	CASSLKPSSSTDTQYF
NA	TRBD2	TRBV27	TRBJ2-2	TGTGCCAGCAGTAGAGCGGGGGGGCTTGGCGGGGAGCTGTTTTTT	CASSRAGGLGGELFF
NA	NA	TRBV9	TRBJ1-4	TGTGCCAGCAGCACCGGAGTGAGTTCAGGGATTAATGAAAAACTGTTTTTT	CASSTGVSSGINEKLFF
NA	NA	TRBV29-1	TRBJ1-4	TGCAGCGTTGGGTCAGCGGGAACGACTAATGAAAAACTGTTTTTT	CSVGSAGTTNEKLFF
NA	NA	TRBV5-1	TRBJ2-3	TGCGCCAGCAGCTTGGCCCCAGTTAGCACAGATACGCAGTATTTT	CASSLAPVSTDTQYF
NA	NA	TRBV28	TRBJ2-1	TGTGCCAGCAGTCCCAGCCAGCTAGGCTACAATGAGCAGTTCTTC	CASSPSQLGYNEQFF
few	NA	TRBV2	TRBJ1-6	TGTGCCAGCAGTGTATCTGGGGCGATCAATTCACCCCTCCACTTT	CASSVSGAINSPLHF
NA	NA	TRBV7-2	TRBJ1-3	TGTGCCAGCAGCTTAGCGACAGGCCTCTCTGGAAACACCATATATTTT	CASSLATGLSGNTIYF
NA	TRBD2	TRBV2	TRBJ2-5	TGTGCCAGCATGGGCGGGGGGGCCAAGACCCAGTACTTC	CASMGGGAKTQYF
NA	NA	TRBV29-1	TRBJ2-2	TGCAGCGTTACCCAGGGCGGTGGGACCGGGGAGCTGTTTTTT	CSVTQGGGTGELFF
NA	NA	TRBV5-4	TRBJ2-3	TGTGCCAGCAGCTTTCCAAAAATAGGACGGCGGGCAGATACGCAGTATTTT	CASSFPKIGRRADTQYF